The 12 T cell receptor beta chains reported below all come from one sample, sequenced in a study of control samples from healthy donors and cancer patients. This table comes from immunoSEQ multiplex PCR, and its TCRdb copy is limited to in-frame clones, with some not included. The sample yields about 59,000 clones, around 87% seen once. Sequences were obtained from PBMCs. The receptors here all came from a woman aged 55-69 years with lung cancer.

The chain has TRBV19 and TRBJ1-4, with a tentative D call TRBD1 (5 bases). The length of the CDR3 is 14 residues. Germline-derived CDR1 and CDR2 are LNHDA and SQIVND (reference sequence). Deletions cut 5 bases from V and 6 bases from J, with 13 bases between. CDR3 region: CASSPGPPYEKLFF. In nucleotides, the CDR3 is TGTGCCAGTAGTCCAGGGCCGCCCTATGAAAAACTGTTTTTT.

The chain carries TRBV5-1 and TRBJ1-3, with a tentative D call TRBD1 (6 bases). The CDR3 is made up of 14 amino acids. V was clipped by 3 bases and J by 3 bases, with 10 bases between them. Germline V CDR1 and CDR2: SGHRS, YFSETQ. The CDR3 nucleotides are TGCGCCAGCAGCTCGACAGGTGGTGGAAACACCATATATTTT. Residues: CASSSTGGGNTIYF.

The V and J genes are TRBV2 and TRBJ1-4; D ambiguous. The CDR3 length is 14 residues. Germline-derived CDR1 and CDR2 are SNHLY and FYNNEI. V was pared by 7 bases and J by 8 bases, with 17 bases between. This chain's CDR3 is CASTYRARGEKLFF. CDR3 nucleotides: TGTGCCAGCACCTACCGAGCCCGAGGGGAAAAACTGTTTTTT.

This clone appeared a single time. The CDR3 bases are TGTGCCAGCTCACCCGACTACGAACAGGGGTACGCTTTCTTT. It translates to CASSPDYEQGYAFF. This chain connects TRBV18 to TRBJ1-1; 7 bases agree with TRBD1. Unmatched junction bases numbered 12, after V lost 3 bases and J lost 11 bases. Germline assignment: CDR1 KGHSH and CDR2 LQKENI. This CDR3 contains 14 residues.

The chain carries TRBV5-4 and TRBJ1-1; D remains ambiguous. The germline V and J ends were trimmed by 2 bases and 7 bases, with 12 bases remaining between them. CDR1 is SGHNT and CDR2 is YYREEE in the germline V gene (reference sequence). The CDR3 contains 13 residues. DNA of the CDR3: TGTGCCAGCAGCTTAACAAACAATCTTGAAGCTTTCTTT. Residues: CASSLTNNLEAFF. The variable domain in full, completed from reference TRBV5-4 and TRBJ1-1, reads ETGVTQSPTHLIKTRGQQVTLRCSSQSGHNTVSWYQQALGQGPQFIFQYYREEENGRGNFPPRFSGLQFPNYSSELNVNALELDDSALYLCASSLTNNLEAFFGQGTRLTVV.

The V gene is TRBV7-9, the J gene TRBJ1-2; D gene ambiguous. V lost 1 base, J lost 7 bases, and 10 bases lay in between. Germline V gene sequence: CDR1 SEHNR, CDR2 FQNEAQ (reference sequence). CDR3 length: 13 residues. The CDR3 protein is CASSLGPLGGYTF. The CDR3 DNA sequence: TGTGCCAGCAGCTTAGGTCCCCTGGGTGGCTACACCTTC.

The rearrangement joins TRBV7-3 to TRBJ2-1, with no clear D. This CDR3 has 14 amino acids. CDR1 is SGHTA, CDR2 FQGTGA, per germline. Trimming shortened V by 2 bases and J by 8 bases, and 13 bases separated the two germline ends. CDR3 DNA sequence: TGTGCCAGCAGCTTACTGCCCCCTGGCGATGAGCAGTTCTTC. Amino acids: CASSLLPPGDEQFF.

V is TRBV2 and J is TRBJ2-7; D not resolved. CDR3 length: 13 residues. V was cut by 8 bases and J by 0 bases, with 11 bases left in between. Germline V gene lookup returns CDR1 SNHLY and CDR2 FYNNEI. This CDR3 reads CASELLLSYEQYF. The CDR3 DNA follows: TGTGCCAGCGAATTACTTCTCTCCTACGAGCAGTACTTC. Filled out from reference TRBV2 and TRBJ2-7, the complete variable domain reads EPEVTQTPSHQVTQMGQEVILRCVPISNHLYFYWYRQILGQKVEFLVSFYNNEISEKSEIFDDQFSVERPDGSNFTLKIRSTKLEDSAMYFCASELLLSYEQYFGPGTRLTVT.

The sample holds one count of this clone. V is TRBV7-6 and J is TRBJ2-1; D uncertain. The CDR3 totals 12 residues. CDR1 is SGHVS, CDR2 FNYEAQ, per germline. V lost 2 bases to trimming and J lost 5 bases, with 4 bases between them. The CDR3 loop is CASSLTDNEQFF. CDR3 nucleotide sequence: TGTGCCAGCAGCTTAACGGACAATGAGCAGTTCTTC.

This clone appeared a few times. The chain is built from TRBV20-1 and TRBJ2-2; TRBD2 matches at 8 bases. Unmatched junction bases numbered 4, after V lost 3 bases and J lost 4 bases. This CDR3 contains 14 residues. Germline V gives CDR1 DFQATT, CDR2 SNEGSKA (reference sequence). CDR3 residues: CSASLAGTTGELFF. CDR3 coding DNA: TGCAGTGCTAGTCTAGCGGGTACCACCGGGGAGCTGTTTTTT.

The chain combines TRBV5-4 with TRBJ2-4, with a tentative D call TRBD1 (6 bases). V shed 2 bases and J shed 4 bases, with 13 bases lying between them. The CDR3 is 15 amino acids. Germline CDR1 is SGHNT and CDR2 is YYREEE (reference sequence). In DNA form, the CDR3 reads TGTGCCAGCAGCTTTTGGGAACAGGGAAAAAACATTCAGTACTTC. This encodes CASSFWEQGKNIQYF. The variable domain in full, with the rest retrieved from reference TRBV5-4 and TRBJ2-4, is ETGVTQSPTHLIKTRGQQVTLRCSSQSGHNTVSWYQQALGQGPQFIFQYYREEENGRGNFPPRFSGLQFPNYSSELNVNALELDDSALYLCASSFWEQGKNIQYFGAGTRLSVL.

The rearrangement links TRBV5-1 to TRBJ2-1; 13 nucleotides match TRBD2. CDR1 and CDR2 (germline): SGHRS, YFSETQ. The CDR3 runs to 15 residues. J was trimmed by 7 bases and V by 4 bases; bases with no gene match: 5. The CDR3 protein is CASSEGLAGSNEQFF. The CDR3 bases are TGCGCCAGCAGCGAGGGACTAGCGGGATCGAATGAGCAGTTCTTC.